This T cell receptor beta chain is from a study of blood T cell repertoires in COVID-19. The table came from immunoSEQ multiplex PCR; TCRdb's copy has only in-frame clones and leaves some out. The top ten hold less than 3.5% of the sample, which has 70,000 to 95,000 clones, 80% to 90% seen once. This CDR3 is 14 amino acids long. CDR1 and CDR2 from the germline V gene are MDHEN and SYDVKM. With 2 bases removed from V and 1 base from J, the gap between germline ends came to 6 bases. The receptor's source is a man between 45 and 60 years old with COVID-19, enrolled during active disease. Sequencing was done on a sample of peripheral blood. The J gene is TRBJ1-5, the V gene TRBV28; tentative D call: TRBD1 (5 bases). The CDR3 DNA is TGTGCCAGCAGTTTAGGGGGGAGCAATCAGCCCCAGCATTTT. This gives the protein CASSLGGSNQPQHF.